A single sample gave rise to the 8 T cell receptor beta chains below, sequenced in a study of cytomegalovirus exposure and HLA in healthy donors. The study ran its PCR with 60 Vbeta and 13 Jbeta primers. Clones were read by immunoSEQ multiplex PCR, and TCRdb kept only the in-frame ones, dropping some. Of about 110,000 clones in the sample, roughly 75% were seen once. Sequencing was done on a sample of PBMCs. These TCRs come from a middle-aged man in good health and CMV-seronegative.

The chain has TRBV11-2 and TRBJ2-7; 11 bases map to TRBD2. The germline gives CDR1 SGHAT, CDR2 FQNNGV. This CDR3 is 16 amino acids long. Trimming took 0 bases from V and 2 from J; bases not matched to a gene: 3. CDR3 DNA sequence: TGTGCCAGCAGCTTAGAGACTAGCGGGGCCCCCTACGAGCAGTACTTC. The encoded protein is CASSLETSGAPYEQYF. The entire variable domain, with the rest obtained from reference TRBV11-2 and TRBJ2-7, is as follows: EAGVAQSPRYKIIEKRQSVAFWCNPISGHATLYWYQQILGQGPKLLIQFQNNGVVDDSQLPKDRFSAERLKGVDSTLKIQPAKLEDSAVYLCASSLETSGAPYEQYFGPGTRLTVT.

The rearrangement uses TRBV9 and TRBJ2-3, with D perhaps matching TRBD2 (6 bases). Trimming removed 2 bases from V and 6 bases from J, with 16 bases in between. Germline V CDR1 and CDR2: SGDLS, YYNGEE. The CDR3 covers 15 residues. CDR3 amino acids: CASSVSTGGGDTQYF. CDR3 coding DNA: TGTGCCAGCAGCGTGAGCACAGGAGGAGGGGATACGCAGTATTTT.

The rearrangement uses TRBV10-3 and TRBJ1-4, with 9 bases matching TRBD1. V gave up 3 bases and J gave up 8 bases; unmatched junction bases: 7. This CDR3 is 15 amino acids long. CDR1 ENHRY and CDR2 SYGVKD come from the germline V gene. DNA for the CDR3: TGTGCCATCAGTGATCCTGGGACAGGGTACGAAAAACTGTTTTTT. This codes for CAISDPGTGYEKLFF.

This sequence joins TRBV6-6 and TRBJ1-4, with D possibly being TRBD1 (6 bases). V lost 0 bases to trimming and J lost 8 bases, with 7 bases between them. The CDR3 has 13 residues. Germline CDR1 reads MNHNY; CDR2 reads SVGAGI (reference sequence). The chain's CDR3 is CASSYSQGEKLFF. CDR3 bases: TGTGCCAGCAGTTACTCACAGGGAGAAAAACTGTTTTTT.

V and J are TRBV5-1 and TRBJ2-1; 8 nucleotides align to TRBD1. This CDR3 has 14 amino acids. The trim removed 4 bases at V and 2 bases at J, leaving 2 bases unmatched. Germline CDR1 SGHRS, CDR2 YFSETQ. The CDR3 reads CASSQDRAYNEQFF. The CDR3 DNA follows: TGCGCCAGCAGCCAGGACAGGGCCTACAATGAGCAGTTCTTC.

This rearrangement joins TRBV19 to TRBJ1-4; 8 nucleotides agree with TRBD1. The ends lost 5 bases at V and 7 bases at J; junction bases unmatched: 9. The CDR3 has 15 amino acids. The germline V gene has CDR1 LNHDA and CDR2 SQIVND (reference sequence). CDR3: CASSATRGRGEKLFF. For the CDR3, the DNA is TGTGCCAGTAGTGCAACCAGGGGGCGCGGTGAAAAACTGTTTTTT.

CDR3 region: CASSTLWPGGNQPQHF. CDR3 DNA sequence: TGTGCCAGCAGTACCCTCTGGCCCGGGGGCAATCAGCCCCAGCATTTT. V usage is TRBV25-1 and J usage is TRBJ1-5; D not certain. CDR1 and CDR2 (germline): MGHDK, SYGVNS. The CDR3 sequence is 16 residues long. V was trimmed by 5 bases and J by 2 bases, leaving 16 bases between them.

J is TRBJ2-5 and V is TRBV10-2, with D maybe TRBD2 (6 bases). Germline loops: CDR1 WSHSY, CDR2 SAAADI. V lost 4 bases and J 5 bases, leaving 11 bases between the germline ends. The CDR3 loop spans 13 amino acids. The CDR3 here is CASSGEGRETQYF. In DNA, the CDR3 is TGCGCCAGCAGTGGAGAGGGGAGGGAGACCCAGTACTTC.